This T cell receptor beta chain comes out of a study of OX40 agonist ivuxolimab in advanced cancers. A note on the overall study: The costimulatory receptor OX40 (CD134) was targeted by ivuxolimab, a fully human IgG2 agonistic monoclonal antibody. Intravenous ivuxolimab was administered to patients every 2 weeks at six dose levels: 0.01, 0.1, 0.3, 1.5, 3 and 10 mg/kg. Of the approximately 50 dose-escalation patients, hepatocellular carcinoma was present in roughly 19, melanoma in roughly 15, renal cell carcinoma in 9 and head and neck cancer in 9. A male proportion of nearly 85% and a mean age of 60 years, ranging from 23 to 79, were recorded for the dose-escalation cohort. Patients were allowed to have had prior anti-PD-1, anti-PD-L1 or anti-CTLA-4 therapy, and approximately 39% of the dose-escalation patients had been treated with checkpoint inhibitors. Partial responses occurred in three dose-escalation patients: two with cutaneous melanoma and one with hepatocellular carcinoma. The purpose of peripheral TCRbeta sequencing was to test whether ivuxolimab changed TCR sequence diversity and led to clonal T-cell expansion. The paper describes the monotherapy dose-escalation part (N = 52 patients) of the phase I trial of ivuxolimab. Study-wide findings and limitations: The antigen specificity of the peripheral T cells that underwent clonal expansion was not determined. In partial responders in the 0.1-3.0 mg/kg groups, normalized peripheral clonal expansion was found to be among the lowest, especially among CD8+ T cells. After ivuxolimab, CD8+ T cells had more expanded clones than CD4+ T cells on average. Low levels of normalized T-cell clonal expansion were also shown by some nonresponding patients. Clonal expansion of both CD4+ and CD8+ blood T cells was observed from baseline to week 6 at doses 0.1 to 3.0 mg/kg.

For sequencing of the TCRbeta CDR3 region, genomic DNA was extracted from the sorted cells. The immunoSEQ Assay was used for sequencing of TCRbeta CDR3 regions. TCRdb obtained this table from immuneACCESS and retained in-frame rearrangements with V and J assigned. These tables miss some clones; where compared with another copy, unresolved V genes account for less than half of the shortfall, and the remainder is unexplained. This sample lists tens of thousands of clones; roughly nine tenths were detected once. The top ten clones comprise roughly 11% of the sample. A word on this clone: No antigen is known for it. No clone much larger than this one lies a single base away; base qualities are absent.

In the germline V gene (reference sequence), CDR1 corresponds to LNHDA and CDR2 to SQIVND. At the junction V is shortened by 3 bases and J by 3 bases; bases outside the gene matches: 7. Inclusive of the bounding cysteine and phenylalanine, the CDR3 is 15 residues long. Left in the record is the CDR3 DNA by itself, 45 bases read in frame from the first base. The trial excluded patients who had a history of autoimmune disease or who were on systemic immunosuppression. Peripheral blood for TCR sequencing was drawn from every dose cohort at baseline, at cycle 4 day 1 and at cycle 7 day 1. The samples were taken from a phase I, first-in-human, multicenter, open-label dose-escalation trial of ivuxolimab. Adults with locally advanced or metastatic melanoma, renal cell carcinoma, hepatocellular carcinoma or head and neck squamous cell carcinoma were enrolled in the trial. Before TCR sequencing, CD4+ and CD8+ T cells were separately sorted from peripheral blood.

The sequence derives from an adult with an advanced solid tumor such as melanoma, head and neck, liver or kidney cancer. Sequencing used CD4+ or CD8+ T cells sorted from blood, obtained in a trial of the OX40 agonist ivuxolimab. In this chain, TRBV19 is recombined with TRBJ1-1; 7 middle bases align to TRBD1. The CDR3 protein sequence reads: CASSILNRGDTEAFF. Here is the DNA: TGTGCCAGTAGTATCTTAAACAGGGGAGACACTGAAGCTTTCTTT.